These 19 T cell receptor beta chains originate from one sample sequenced in a study of molecular identifiers for immune sequencing clone quantification. One entry per CDR3 protein results from TCRdb running MiXCR on the PCR reads. The table lists hundreds of thousands of distinct CDR3 sequences, less than 30% of them singletons. Sequencing was done on a sample of naive CD8+ T cells from blood, with Jurkat cell RNA spiked in. Subset defined: FACS-sorted CD8+CD4-CCR7+CD45RA+ naive T cells. These receptors all stem from a human donor in good health. Some libraries in this study had Jurkat cell RNA spiked in.

The chain employs TRBV30 and TRBJ1-2; no definite D call. There are 8 residues in the CDR3. Deletions cut 8 bases from V and 9 bases from J, with 7 bases between. CDR1 is GTSNPN, CDR2 SVGIG, per germline (reference sequence). In DNA form, the CDR3 reads TGTGCCCTGGAGAGCTACACCTTC. Protein: CALESYTF.

J is TRBJ2-7 and V is TRBV6-5, with 9 bases matching TRBD2. J was trimmed by 4 bases and V by 0 bases; bases with no gene match: 10. CDR3 length: 17 residues. Per the germline V gene, CDR1 is MNHEY and CDR2 is SVGAGI. CDR3 residues: CASSYSIGAGGPYEQYF. CDR3 coding DNA: TGTGCCAGCAGTTACTCGATAGGGGCGGGGGGGCCATACGAGCAGTACTTC.

As regards this clonotype: This may come from a read error, since a much larger clone is one base off. The V and J genes are TRBV14 and TRBJ2-7; D ambiguous. V gave up 4 bases and J gave up 6 bases, with 13 bases separating them. Germline V gives CDR1 SGHDN, CDR2 FVKESK. The CDR3 sequence is 13 residues long. CDR3 bases: TGTGCCAGCAGCCCCCACTCGGGCCGCGAGCAGTACTTC. This translates into CASSPHSGREQYF.

On this clonotype itself: A read error may be the cause here, since a much bigger clone is one base away. The V gene is TRBV16, the J gene TRBJ2-1; TRBD2 is a possible D gene (5 bases). This CDR3 is built from 11 residues. Per germline, CDR1 KGHSY and CDR2 FQNENV. The CDR3 reads CASSRENAQFF. The CDR3 nucleotides read TGTGCCAGCAGCCGGGAGAATGCGCAGTTCTTC.

This clonotype was seen at least ten times. This chain joins TRBV20-1 and TRBJ2-3, with 8 bases that match TRBD2. Germline V gene sequence: CDR1 DFQATT, CDR2 SNEGSKA (reference sequence). V lost 6 bases to trimming and J lost 1 base; unmatched junction nucleotides: 9. CDR3 size: 15 residues. CDR3 in amino acids: CSAVGLAEGTDTQYF. DNA for the CDR3: TGCAGTGCAGTAGGACTAGCAGAGGGCACAGATACGCAGTATTTT.

The rearrangement uses TRBV6-2 or TRBV6-3 and TRBJ2-5; D uncertain. Germline V gives CDR1 MNHEY, CDR2 SVGEGT. The ends were cut back, 1 base at V and 5 bases at J, with 11 bases in the middle. The CDR3 is 14 residues long. The CDR3 DNA follows: TGTGCCAGCAGTTACTTGAGCAGTTGGGAGACCCAGTACTTC. Protein sequence: CASSYLSSWETQYF.

This clonotype has ten or more counts. The rearrangement links TRBV27 to TRBJ1-1; D is possibly TRBD1 (5 bases). The length of the CDR3 is 14 residues. Deletions cut 0 bases from V and 3 bases from J, with 8 bases between. Germline V lookup: CDR1 MNHEY, CDR2 SMNVEV (reference sequence). CDR3 coding DNA: TGTGCCAGCAGTTTATCTTCAGGGTACACTGAAGCTTTCTTT. It is translated as CASSLSSGYTEAFF.

This clonotype was seen repeatedly, ten times or more. The conserved final phenylalanine or tryptophan is absent from the CDR3, which likely points to a read error. The DNA is omitted, as the CDR3 cannot be located on it reliably, and the CDR3 follows TCRdb's listing. This chain joins TRBV21-1 and TRBJ2-5; no check of the table's D call, TRBD2, against the DNA was made. TRBV21-1 is assigned pseudogene status. The CDR3 adds up to 15 amino acids, both ends counted. The CDR3 loop reads CASRMNGRGPLAQRC.

A remark on this clonotype: This could be a read error, since a much larger clone is one nucleotide away. The chain links TRBV9 to TRBJ2-1, with TRBD2 as a possible D gene (5 bases). The CDR3 contains 15 residues. Germline lookup yields CDR1 SGDLS and CDR2 YYNGEE. V was pared by 3 bases and J by 9 bases, with 19 bases between. This CDR3 is CASSGGVGGGGEQFF. The DNA for the CDR3 is TGTGCCAGCAGCGGAGGAGTAGGTGGAGGCGGTGAGCAGTTCTTC.

In this sample, this clonotype turned up many times. The CDR3 reads CSVGTGADTQYF. The CDR3 nucleotides read TGCAGCGTTGGGACAGGTGCAGATACGCAGTATTTT. The chain combines TRBV29-1 with TRBJ2-3; 7 bases fit TRBD1. Germline V gene sequence: CDR1 SQVTM, CDR2 ANQGSEA. CDR3 size: 12 residues. The J segment lost 4 bases and the V segment lost 4 bases, leaving 2 bases of the junction unmatched.

This clonotype appeared many times. V gene TRBV15 combines with J gene TRBJ1-5; D gene ambiguous. CDR3 length: 12 amino acids. Germline V gene data show CDR1 as LNHNV and CDR2 as YYDKDF (reference sequence). V lost 6 bases, J lost 2 bases, and 5 bases lay in between. CDR3 region: CATRGGNQPQHF. The CDR3 DNA follows: TGTGCCACCAGGGGCGGCAATCAGCCCCAGCATTTT.

Turning to this clonotype: It may be a read error: a sequence one base away is much more abundant. The conserved phenylalanine or tryptophan normally closing the CDR3 is absent here, so this likely arose from a read error. The chain couples TRBV13 to TRBJ1-1, with 8 bases matching TRBD1. The germline CDR1 and CDR2 sequences are PRHDT and FYEKMQ (reference sequence). V shed 1 base and J 3 bases; nucleotides not matched to a gene: 1. The CDR3 sequence is 14 residues long. CDR3 in DNA: TGTGCCAGCAGCTTAGACAGGGGGTACACTGAAGCTTTCATT. It encodes CASSLDRGYTEAFI.

The chain recombines TRBV20-1 with TRBJ2-7; D not certain. The CDR3 extends over 13 amino acids. V was shortened by 1 base and J by 2 bases, with 9 bases between the two germline ends. The germline gives CDR1 DFQATT, CDR2 SNEGSKA (reference sequence). CDR3 sequence: CSARGDRTYEQYF. CDR3 nucleotide sequence: TGCAGTGCTAGAGGGGATCGTACCTACGAGCAGTACTTC.

There are many counts of this clonotype. This rearrangement joins TRBV5-1 to TRBJ2-1; TRBD1 matches 12 bases. This CDR3 has 15 amino acids. Germline CDR1 is SGHRS and CDR2 is YFSETQ. With 3 bases clipped from V and 9 bases from J, the junction kept 7 bases outside the gene matches. The CDR3 nucleotides are TGCGCCAGCAGCTCAACCGGGACAGGGGGCTCTGAGCAGTTCTTC. Protein product: CASSSTGTGGSEQFF.

This clonotype came up many times. The V call is TRBV7-9, the J call TRBJ2-7; 7 nucleotides align to TRBD1. The J segment lost 6 bases and the V segment lost 5 bases, leaving 4 bases of the junction unmatched. Germline V gene data show CDR1 as SEHNR and CDR2 as FQNEAQ (reference sequence). The CDR3 extends over 12 amino acids. The CDR3 nucleotides read TGTGCCAGCAGCGCCCCAGGGGGCGAGCAGTACTTC. Encoded protein: CASSAPGGEQYF.

The sample holds many counts of this clonotype. The CDR3 region is CASSFGQDEQYF. DNA for the CDR3: TGTGCCAGCAGTTTTGGACAGGACGAGCAGTACTTC. The chain employs TRBV6-5 and TRBJ2-7, with 7 bases fitting TRBD1. Trimming cost V 4 bases and J 5 bases; bases outside gene matches: 2. The CDR3 spans 12 residues. The germline V gene has CDR1 MNHEY and CDR2 SVGAGI.

CDR3 in DNA: TGTGCCACTTCCCCAGGGGGGACCGACACTGAAGCTTTCTTT. Translating gives CATSPGGTDTEAFF. This chain uses TRBV5-4 with TRBJ1-1; 7 nucleotides line up with TRBD1. The junction had 11 bases not matched to a gene; V was cut back by 9 bases and J by 3 bases. CDR1 and CDR2 from the germline V gene are SGHNT and YYREEE (reference sequence). The CDR3 spans 14 residues.

The chain is built from TRBV3-1 and TRBJ2-3; 9 bases agree with TRBD2. CDR1 LGHDT and CDR2 YNNKEL come from the germline V gene (reference sequence). There are 17 residues in the CDR3. V shed 0 bases and J 5 bases; nucleotides not matched to a gene: 9. CDR3 coding DNA: TGTGCCAGCAGCCAAGAAGGGGCGGGAGGGCCCATAGATACGCAGTATTTT. Translation gives CASSQEGAGGPIDTQYF.

At least ten counts were recorded for this clonotype. This chain connects TRBV20-1 to TRBJ2-3; D uncertain. V lost 3 bases to trimming and J lost 7 bases, with 17 bases between them. The CDR3 is 14 residues long. CDR1 and CDR2 from the germline V gene are DFQATT and SNEGSKA (reference sequence). The CDR3 region is CSARDPLGPNTQYF. In nucleotides, the CDR3 is TGCAGTGCTAGGGACCCTCTCGGGCCAAATACGCAGTATTTT.